This entry concerns a single TCR beta chain. These data originate in a study of blood T cell repertoires in COVID-19. As for the study in general: T cells, B-cell-depleted T cells, or PBMCs supplied cDNA or gDNA.

Measured with immunoSEQ multiplex PCR; TCRdb has only the in-frame clones, and not every one. The sample carries some 300,000 clones, under 90% recorded once. Germline V gene lookup returns CDR1 WNHNN and CDR2 SYGVQD (reference sequence). The CDR3 is made up of 13 amino acids. V lost 3 bases and J 0 bases, leaving 5 bases between the germline ends. The genes are TRBV10-1 and TRBJ1-1; no definite D call. The specimen was PBMCs or T cells enriched from blood (not recorded which). The source is a woman aged 40 to 50 who had recovered from COVID-19. The CDR3 DNA follows: TGCGCCAGCAGTGACAATTTGAACACTGAAGCTTTCTTT. This encodes CASSDNLNTEAFF.